Shown below are 14 T cell receptor beta chains from a single sample sequenced in a study of beta chain features in type 1 diabetes. The antigens of these receptors remain unknown. Of the isolated RNA, all was reverse transcribed, and so the sequenced material was expressed TCRB transcripts. Produced via immunoSEQ multiplex PCR; TCRdb's table is partial and in-frame only. Among some 350,000 clones listed, around 10% were seen once. Whole-study results and caveats: TCRB CDR3s from Type 1 diabetes patients were moderately but significantly shorter in all four CD4+ subsets.

The sequenced sample was central memory CD4+ T cells from blood. The receptors come from a young man with type 1 diabetes.

CDR3 sequence (DNA): TGTGCCAGTAGCAGGAATGGCAATCAGCCCCAGCATTTT. It codes for CASSRNGNQPQHF. The J gene is TRBJ1-5, the V gene TRBV19; D is unclear. Trimming took off 6 bases at V and 2 bases at J, with 8 bases between the two ends. The CDR3 length is 13 residues. Germline loops: CDR1 LNHDA, CDR2 SQIVND (reference sequence).

CDR3 residues: CASSPTGIEQFF. Here the CDR3 DNA reads TGCGCCAGCAGTCCGACAGGGATTGAGCAGTTCTTC. V and J are TRBV10-1 and TRBJ2-1; 7 nucleotides match TRBD1. After removal of 5 bases from V and 9 bases from J, the junction contained 4 bases not matched to a gene. The CDR3 covers 12 residues. The V gene's germline CDR1 is WNHNN and CDR2 SYGVQD (reference sequence).

This clone was seen more than once but under ten times. This chain uses TRBV4-3 with TRBJ2-5; 9 bases map to TRBD1. CDR3 length: 19 residues. The V gene's germline CDR1 is LGHNA and CDR2 YSLEER. V shed 4 bases, J shed 4 bases, and the junction held 19 bases outside the gene matches. The DNA of the CDR3 is TGCGCCAGCAGCCCGAGGGGTCATCGGACAGGGGAGTTCACAGAGACCCAGTACTTC. Residues: CASSPRGHRTGEFTETQYF.

The sample holds one count of this clone. This rearrangement joins TRBV7-2 to TRBJ1-3, with 7 nucleotides matching TRBD1. Trimming removed 1 base from V and 4 bases from J; junction bases left unmatched: 4. This CDR3 comprises 15 residues. CDR1 and CDR2 (germline): SGHTA, FQGNSA. CDR3 coding DNA: TGTGCCAGCAGCTTAGTAAGAGGGGGCGGAAACACCATATATTTT. Its protein product is CASSLVRGGGNTIYF. Complete variable domain (other parts from reference TRBV7-2 and TRBJ1-3): GAGVSQSPSNKVTEKGKDVELRCDPISGHTALYWYRQSLGQGLEFLIYFQGNSAPDKSGLPSDRFSAERTGGSVSTLTIQRTQQEDSAVYLCASSLVRGGGNTIYFGEGSWLTVV.

This clone was observed a few times. The gene calls are TRBV5-6 and TRBJ1-5; 10 bases align to TRBD1. The CDR3 length is 18 residues. Per the germline V gene, CDR1 is SGHDT and CDR2 is YYEEEE. V gave up 4 bases and J gave up 2 bases; unmatched junction bases: 12. The DNA for the CDR3 is TGTGCCAGCAGCCCCTCACCGGGACAGGGGTCGGGCAATCAGCCCCAGCATTTT. Residues: CASSPSPGQGSGNQPQHF.

J is TRBJ2-2 and V is TRBV7-2; D ambiguous. V lost 2 bases and J lost 4, with 17 bases in between. The CDR3 covers 17 residues. CDR1 and CDR2 (germline): SGHTA, FQGNSA. CDR3 DNA sequence: TGTGCCAGCAGCTTAATGTCTGTTCGGCAGCCCACCGGGGAGCTGTTTTTT. As protein: CASSLMSVRQPTGELFF.

This clone appeared many times. This chain joins TRBV18 and TRBJ2-6; D gene uncertain. The CDR3 is 13 amino acids. V was clipped by 3 bases and J by 3 bases, with 3 bases between them. In germline, CDR1 is KGHSH, CDR2 LQKENI. The CDR3 DNA reads TGTGCCAGCTCACCGGTTGGGGCCAACGTCCTGACTTTC. It yields the protein CASSPVGANVLTF.

The rearrangement uses TRBV9 and TRBJ2-3, with D perhaps matching TRBD1 (5 bases). Germline CDR1 is SGDLS and CDR2 is YYNGEE. The CDR3 has 14 amino acids. The V end was cut by 0 bases, the J end by 2 bases, with 7 bases between. CDR3 amino acids: CASSVGGFTDTQYF. In DNA form, the CDR3 reads TGTGCCAGCAGCGTAGGGGGCTTCACAGATACGCAGTATTTT.

The chain combines TRBV21-1 with TRBJ2-4; the D call in the table, TRBD2, was not verified against the DNA. TRBV21-1 is described as a pseudogene. The CDR3 is 15 residues long. The CDR3 DNA reads TGTGCCAGCAGCAAGCCGGTGTTAGCCAAAAACATTCAGTACTTC. It codes for CASSKPVLAKNIQYF.

This chain joins TRBV7-9 and TRBJ1-4, with 7 bases matching TRBD1. The CDR3 is 15 amino acids. The V and J ends lost 5 bases and 7 bases, in that order; junction bases with no gene match: 10. From germline, CDR1 is SEHNR and CDR2 FQNEAQ (reference sequence). The DNA of the CDR3 is TGTGCCAGCAGCCCGACACAGGGGACGGGTGAAAAACTGTTTTTT. Its translation is CASSPTQGTGEKLFF.

Ten or more counts support this clone. This rearrangement joins TRBV29-1 to TRBJ2-6; tentatively, D is TRBD2 (5 bases). This CDR3 spans 14 amino acids. The V gene lost 4 bases and the J gene lost 4 bases, with 11 bases spanning the gap. Germline V CDR1 and CDR2: SQVTM, ANQGSEA. The CDR3 region is CSVAEGAGANVLTF. The CDR3 DNA is TGCAGCGTTGCCGAGGGAGCAGGGGCCAACGTCCTGACTTTC.

This rearrangement joins TRBV29-1 to TRBJ2-7; no definite D call. Between the trimmed V and J ends, which lost 4 bases and 5 bases, there was a span of 9 bases. In germline, CDR1 is SQVTM, CDR2 ANQGSEA. The CDR3 covers 11 residues. This CDR3 reads CSVGIGNEQYF. The CDR3 DNA reads as TGCAGCGTTGGTATTGGGAACGAGCAGTACTTC.

The chain carries TRBV5-8 and TRBJ2-5, with 7 bases lining up with TRBD1. Trimming at V came to 5 bases and at J to 3 bases, leaving 10 bases not matched to a gene. This CDR3 has 15 amino acids. Looked up from germline, CDR1 is SGHTS and CDR2 is YDEGEE. CDR3 coding DNA: TGTGCCAGCAGACCTGGGACAGCAGGAGAAGAGACCCAGTACTTC. This codes for CASRPGTAGEETQYF.

V is TRBV12-5 and J is TRBJ1-2, with 9 bases matching TRBD1. The CDR3 contains 15 residues. V lost 6 bases, J lost 1 base, and 6 bases stayed unmatched. CDR1 is LGHNT and CDR2 is FRNRAP in the germline V gene. CDR3 in amino acids: CASGGTGTGNYGYTF. For the CDR3, the DNA is TGTGCTAGTGGGGGGACAGGGACTGGTAACTATGGCTACACCTTC.